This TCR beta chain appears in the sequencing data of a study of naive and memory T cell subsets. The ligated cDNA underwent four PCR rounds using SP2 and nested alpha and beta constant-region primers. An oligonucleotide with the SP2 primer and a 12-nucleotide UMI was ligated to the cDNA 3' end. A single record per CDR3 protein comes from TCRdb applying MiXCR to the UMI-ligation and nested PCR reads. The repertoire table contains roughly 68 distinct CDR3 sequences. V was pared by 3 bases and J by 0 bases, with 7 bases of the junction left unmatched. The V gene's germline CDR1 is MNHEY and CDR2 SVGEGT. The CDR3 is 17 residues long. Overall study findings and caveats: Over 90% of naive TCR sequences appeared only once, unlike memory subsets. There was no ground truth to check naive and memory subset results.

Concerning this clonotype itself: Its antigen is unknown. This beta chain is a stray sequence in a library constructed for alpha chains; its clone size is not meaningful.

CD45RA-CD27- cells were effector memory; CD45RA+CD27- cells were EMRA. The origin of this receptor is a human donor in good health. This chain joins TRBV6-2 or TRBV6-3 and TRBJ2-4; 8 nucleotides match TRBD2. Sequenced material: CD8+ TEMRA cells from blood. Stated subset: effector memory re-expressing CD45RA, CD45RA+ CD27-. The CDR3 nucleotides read TGTGCCAGCAGTTATCAACTAGCGGATCTAGCCAAAAACATTCAGTACTTC. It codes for CASSYQLADLAKNIQYF.